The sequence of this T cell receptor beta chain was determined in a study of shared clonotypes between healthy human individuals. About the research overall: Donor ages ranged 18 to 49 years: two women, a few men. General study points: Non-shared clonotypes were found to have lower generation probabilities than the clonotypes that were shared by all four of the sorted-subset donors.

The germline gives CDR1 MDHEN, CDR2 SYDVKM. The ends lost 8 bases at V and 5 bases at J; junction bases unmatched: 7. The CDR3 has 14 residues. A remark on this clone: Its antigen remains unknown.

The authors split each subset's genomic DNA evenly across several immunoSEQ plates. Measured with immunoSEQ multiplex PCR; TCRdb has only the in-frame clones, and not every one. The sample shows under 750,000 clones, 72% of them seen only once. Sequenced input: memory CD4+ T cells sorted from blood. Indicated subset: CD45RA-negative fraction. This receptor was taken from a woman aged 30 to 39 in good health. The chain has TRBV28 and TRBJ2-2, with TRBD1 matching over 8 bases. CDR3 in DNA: TGTGCCAGCCGGCGGACAGGGCGAACCGGGGAGCTGTTTTTT. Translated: CASRRTGRTGELFF. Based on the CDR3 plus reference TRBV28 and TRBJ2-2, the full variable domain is DVKVTQSSRYLVKRTGEKVFLECVQDMDHENMFWYRQDPGLGLRLIYFSYDVKMKEKGDIPEGYSVSREKKERFSLILESASTNQTSMYLCASRRTGRTGELFFGEGSRLTVL.